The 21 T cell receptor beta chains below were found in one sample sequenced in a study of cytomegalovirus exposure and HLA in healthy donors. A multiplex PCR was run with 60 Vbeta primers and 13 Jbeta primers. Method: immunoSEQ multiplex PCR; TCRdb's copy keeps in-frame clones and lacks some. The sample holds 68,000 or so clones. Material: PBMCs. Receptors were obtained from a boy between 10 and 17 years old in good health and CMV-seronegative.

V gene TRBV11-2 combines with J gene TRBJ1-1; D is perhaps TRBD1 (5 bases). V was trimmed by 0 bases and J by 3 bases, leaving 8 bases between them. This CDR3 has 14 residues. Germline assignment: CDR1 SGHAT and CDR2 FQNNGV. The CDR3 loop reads CASSLEGAHTEAFF. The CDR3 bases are TGTGCCAGCAGCTTAGAAGGGGCCCACACTGAAGCTTTCTTT.

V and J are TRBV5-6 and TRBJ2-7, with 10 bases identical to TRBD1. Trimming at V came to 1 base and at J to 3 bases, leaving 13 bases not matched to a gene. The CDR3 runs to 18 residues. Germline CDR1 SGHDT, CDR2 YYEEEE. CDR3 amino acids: CASSLLRDRGSGGYEQYF. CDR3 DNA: TGTGCCAGCAGCTTGCTCCGGGACAGGGGATCCGGGGGCTACGAGCAGTACTTC. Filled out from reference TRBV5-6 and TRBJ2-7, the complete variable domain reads DAGVTQSPTHLIKTRGQQVTLRCSPKSGHDTVSWYQQALGQGPQFIFQYYEEEERQRGNFPDRFSGHQFPNYSSELNVNALLLGDSALYLCASSLLRDRGSGGYEQYFGPGTRLTVT.

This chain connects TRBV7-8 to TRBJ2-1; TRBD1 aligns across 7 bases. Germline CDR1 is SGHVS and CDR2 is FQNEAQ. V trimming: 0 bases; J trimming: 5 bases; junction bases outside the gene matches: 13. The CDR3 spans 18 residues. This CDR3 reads CASSLASQGVSSDNEQFF. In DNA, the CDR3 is TGTGCCAGCAGCTTAGCGAGCCAGGGGGTAAGTTCCGACAATGAGCAGTTCTTC.

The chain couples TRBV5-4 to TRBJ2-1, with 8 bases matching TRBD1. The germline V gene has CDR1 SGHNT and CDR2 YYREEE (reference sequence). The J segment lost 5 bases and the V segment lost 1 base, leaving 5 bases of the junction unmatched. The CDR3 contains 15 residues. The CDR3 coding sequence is TGTGCCAGCAGCTTGAGAGACAGGGGAAACAATGAGCAGTTCTTC. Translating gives CASSLRDRGNNEQFF.

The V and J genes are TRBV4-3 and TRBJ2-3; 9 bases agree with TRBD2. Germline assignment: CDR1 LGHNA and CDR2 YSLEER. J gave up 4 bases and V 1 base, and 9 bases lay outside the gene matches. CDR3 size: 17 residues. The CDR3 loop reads CASSQGLIAGGSDTQYF. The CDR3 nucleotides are TGCGCCAGCAGCCAAGGCCTTATCGCGGGAGGGTCAGATACGCAGTATTTT.

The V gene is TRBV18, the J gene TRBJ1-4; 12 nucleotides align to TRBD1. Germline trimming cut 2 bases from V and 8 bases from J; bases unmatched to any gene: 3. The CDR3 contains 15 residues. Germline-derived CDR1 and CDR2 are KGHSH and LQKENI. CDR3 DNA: TGTGCCAGCTCACCATCGGGACAGGGGGCAGAAAAACTGTTTTTT. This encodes CASSPSGQGAEKLFF.

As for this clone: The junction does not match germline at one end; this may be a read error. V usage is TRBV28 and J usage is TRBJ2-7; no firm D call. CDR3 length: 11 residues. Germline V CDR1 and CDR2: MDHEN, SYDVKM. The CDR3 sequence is CASSLGQALLF. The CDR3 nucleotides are TGTGCCAGCAGTTTAGGTCAGGCACTTCTATTC.

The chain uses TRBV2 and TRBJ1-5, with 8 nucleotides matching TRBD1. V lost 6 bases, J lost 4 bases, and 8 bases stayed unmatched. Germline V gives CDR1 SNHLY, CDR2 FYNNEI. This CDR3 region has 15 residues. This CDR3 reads CASRRTTGANQPQHF. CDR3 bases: TGTGCCAGCAGGAGAACGACAGGGGCTAATCAGCCCCAGCATTTT.

The chain's CDR3 is CASSAPGGQETQYF. In DNA, the CDR3 is TGTGCCAGCAGTGCCCCAGGGGGGCAAGAGACCCAGTACTTC. The chain combines TRBV6-1 with TRBJ2-5; weak D call: TRBD1 (7 bases). Trimming shortened V by 4 bases and J by 2 bases, and 11 bases separated the two germline ends. The CDR3 runs to 14 residues. The V gene's germline CDR1 is MNHNS and CDR2 SASEGT.

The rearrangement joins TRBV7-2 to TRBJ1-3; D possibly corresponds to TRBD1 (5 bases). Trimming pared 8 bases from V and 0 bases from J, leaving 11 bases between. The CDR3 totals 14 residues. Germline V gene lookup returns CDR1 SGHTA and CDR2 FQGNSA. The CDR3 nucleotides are TGTGCCAGCGCGACAGCAGGCTCTGGAAACACCATATATTTT. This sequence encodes CASATAGSGNTIYF.

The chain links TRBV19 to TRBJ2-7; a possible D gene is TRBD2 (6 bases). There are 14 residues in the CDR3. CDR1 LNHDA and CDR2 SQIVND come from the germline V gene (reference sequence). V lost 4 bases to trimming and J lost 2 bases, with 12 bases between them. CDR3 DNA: TGTGCCAGTAGTAAAAGCGGGTCCCCCTACGAGCAGTACTTC. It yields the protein CASSKSGSPYEQYF.

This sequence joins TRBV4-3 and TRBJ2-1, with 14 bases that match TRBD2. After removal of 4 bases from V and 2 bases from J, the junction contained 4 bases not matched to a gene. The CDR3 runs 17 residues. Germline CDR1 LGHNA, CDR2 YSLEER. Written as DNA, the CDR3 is TGCGCCAGCAGCCGGACTAGCGGGAGGACCCCCTACAATGAGCAGTTCTTC. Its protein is CASSRTSGRTPYNEQFF.

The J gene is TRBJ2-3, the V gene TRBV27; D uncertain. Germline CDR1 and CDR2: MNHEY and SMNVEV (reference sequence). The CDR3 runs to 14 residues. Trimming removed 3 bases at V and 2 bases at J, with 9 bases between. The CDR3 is CASSLMRLTDTQYF. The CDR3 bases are TGTGCCAGCAGTTTGATGAGGCTCACAGATACGCAGTATTTT.

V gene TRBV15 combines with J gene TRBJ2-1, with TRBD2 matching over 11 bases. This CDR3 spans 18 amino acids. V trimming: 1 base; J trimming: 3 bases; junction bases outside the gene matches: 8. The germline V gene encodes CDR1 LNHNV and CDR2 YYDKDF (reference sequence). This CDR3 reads CATSRVGSGGADYNEQFF. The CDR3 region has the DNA TGTGCCACCAGCAGAGTGGGTAGCGGGGGGGCGGACTACAATGAGCAGTTCTTC.

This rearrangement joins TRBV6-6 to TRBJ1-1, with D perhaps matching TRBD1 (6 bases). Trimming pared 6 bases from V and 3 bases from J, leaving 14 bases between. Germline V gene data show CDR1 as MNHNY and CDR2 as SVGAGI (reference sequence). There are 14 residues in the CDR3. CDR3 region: CASRQNGQYTEAFF. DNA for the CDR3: TGTGCCAGCAGACAAAATGGACAGTACACTGAAGCTTTCTTT.

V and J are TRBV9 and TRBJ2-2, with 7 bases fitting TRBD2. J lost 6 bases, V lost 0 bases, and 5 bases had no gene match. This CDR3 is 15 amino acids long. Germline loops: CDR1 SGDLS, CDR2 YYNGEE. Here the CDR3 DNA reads TGTGCCAGCAGCGTAGGAGGACTAGGCTCCGGGGAGCTGTTTTTT. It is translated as CASSVGGLGSGELFF.

The chain's CDR3 is CASSPDSTNEKLFF. The CDR3 region has the DNA TGCGCCAGCAGCCCGGACTCAACTAATGAAAAACTGTTTTTT. The chain has TRBV5-1 and TRBJ1-4; no firm D call. This CDR3 has 14 amino acids. Germline V gene lookup returns CDR1 SGHRS and CDR2 YFSETQ. V lost 4 bases to trimming and J lost 0 bases, with 7 bases between them. Combining the CDR3 with reference TRBV5-1 and TRBJ1-4 gives the whole variable domain KAGVTQTPRYLIKTRGQQVTLSCSPISGHRSVSWYQQTPGQGLQFLFEYFSETQRNKGNFPGRFSGRQFSNSRSEMNVSTLELGDSALYLCASSPDSTNEKLFFGSGTQLSVL.

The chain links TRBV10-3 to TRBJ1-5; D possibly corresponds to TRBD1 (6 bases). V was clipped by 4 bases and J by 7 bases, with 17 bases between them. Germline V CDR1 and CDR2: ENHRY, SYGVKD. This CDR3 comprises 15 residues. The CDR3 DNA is TGTGCCATCAGTGTCGAGGTAGGGGGTAGGCAGCCCCAGCATTTT. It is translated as CAISVEVGGRQPQHF.

DNA of the CDR3: TGTGCCTGGAGATATAGCGGGGGGGTGGGGGAGACCCAGTACTTC. Translating gives CAWRYSGGVGETQYF. J is TRBJ2-5 and V is TRBV30; 11 bases map to TRBD2. Germline trimming cut 3 bases from V and 5 bases from J; bases unmatched to any gene: 8. The length of the CDR3 is 15 residues. Germline V gene sequence: CDR1 GTSNPN, CDR2 SVGIG (reference sequence).

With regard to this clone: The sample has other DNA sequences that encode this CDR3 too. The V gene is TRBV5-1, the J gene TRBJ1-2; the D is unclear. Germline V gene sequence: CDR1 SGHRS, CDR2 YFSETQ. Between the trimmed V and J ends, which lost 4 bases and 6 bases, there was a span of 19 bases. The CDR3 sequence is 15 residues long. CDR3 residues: CASSLVSSAGHGYTF. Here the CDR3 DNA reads TGCGCCAGCAGCCTGGTGTCTTCCGCAGGTCATGGCTACACCTTC.

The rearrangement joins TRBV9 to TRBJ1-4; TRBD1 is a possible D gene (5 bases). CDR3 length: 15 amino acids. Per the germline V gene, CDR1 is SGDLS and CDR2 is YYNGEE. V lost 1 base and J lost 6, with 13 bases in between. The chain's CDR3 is CASSVSPGFDEKLFF. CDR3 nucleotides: TGTGCCAGCAGCGTATCCCCAGGGTTCGATGAAAAACTGTTTTTT.